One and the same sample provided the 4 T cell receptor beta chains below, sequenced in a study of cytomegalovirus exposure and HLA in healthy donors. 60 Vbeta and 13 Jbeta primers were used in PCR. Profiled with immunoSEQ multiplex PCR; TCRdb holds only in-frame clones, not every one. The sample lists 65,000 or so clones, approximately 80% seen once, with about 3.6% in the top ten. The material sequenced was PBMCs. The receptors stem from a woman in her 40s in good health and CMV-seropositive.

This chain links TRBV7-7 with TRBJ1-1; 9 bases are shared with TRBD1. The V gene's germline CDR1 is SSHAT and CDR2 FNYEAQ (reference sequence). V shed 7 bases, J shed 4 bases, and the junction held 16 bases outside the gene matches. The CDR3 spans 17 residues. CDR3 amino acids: CASTSGTGPSKITEAFF. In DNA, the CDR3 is TGTGCCAGCACCTCCGGGACAGGGCCAAGTAAGATCACTGAAGCTTTCTTT.

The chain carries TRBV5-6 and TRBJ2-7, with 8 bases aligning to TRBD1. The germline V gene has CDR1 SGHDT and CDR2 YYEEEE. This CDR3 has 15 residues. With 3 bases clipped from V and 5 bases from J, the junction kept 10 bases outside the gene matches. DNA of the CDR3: TGTGCCAGCAGCTCCCTTGACAGGGGATCCCACGAGCAGTACTTC. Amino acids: CASSSLDRGSHEQYF.

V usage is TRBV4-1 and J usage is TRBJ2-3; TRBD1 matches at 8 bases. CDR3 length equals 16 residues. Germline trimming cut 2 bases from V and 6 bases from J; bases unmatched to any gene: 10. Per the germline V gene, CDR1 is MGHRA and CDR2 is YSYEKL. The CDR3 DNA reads TGCGCCAGCAGCCAAAAAGGAGGACAGGGTTCTGATACGCAGTATTTT. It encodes CASSQKGGQGSDTQYF.

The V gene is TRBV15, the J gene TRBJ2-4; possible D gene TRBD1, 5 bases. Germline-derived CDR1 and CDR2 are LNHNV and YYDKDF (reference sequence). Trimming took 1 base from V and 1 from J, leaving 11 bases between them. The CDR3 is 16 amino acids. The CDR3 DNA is TGTGCCACCAGCAGAGGAAGACAGATGGCCAAAAACATTCAGTACTTC. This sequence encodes CATSRGRQMAKNIQYF.